Each of the 13 T cell receptor beta chains below was sequenced from the same sample in a study of shared clonotypes between healthy human individuals. Using immunoSEQ multiplex PCR, the repertoire was profiled, and TCRdb retains in-frame clones only, with some absent. The table records roughly 2.6 million clones, 85% to 95% of them present only once. The specimen was naive CD4+ T cells sorted from blood. Documented subset: CD45RA+ positively selected. These receptors were obtained from a young man in good health.

The chain couples TRBV10-2 to TRBJ2-7; 7 positions agree with TRBD1. Germline V gene data show CDR1 as WSHSY and CDR2 as SAAADI. This CDR3 comprises 16 residues. The trim removed 4 bases at V and 3 bases at J, leaving 12 bases unmatched. In nucleotides, the CDR3 is TGCGCCAGCAGTGCCCTCGGGACAGTAAATTTCTACGAGCAGTACTTC. Translating it yields CASSALGTVNFYEQYF.

The chain joins TRBV5-1 to TRBJ2-4; D may match TRBD1 or TRBD2 (5 bases each). The germline V gene has CDR1 SGHRS and CDR2 YFSETQ. V was pared by 2 bases and J by 3 bases, with 9 bases between. This CDR3 is built from 14 residues. The CDR3 nucleotides are TGCGCCAGCAGCTTTCAGGGAGTCAAAAACATTCAGTACTTC. Protein: CASSFQGVKNIQYF.

The chain combines TRBV10-3 with TRBJ2-7; 8 nucleotides line up with TRBD2. The CDR3 runs 21 residues. Germline assignment: CDR1 ENHRY and CDR2 SYGVKD. J gave up 4 bases and V 4 bases, and 27 bases lay outside the gene matches. The CDR3 DNA reads as TGTGCCATCAGTGGGGCGATAGGGCGGGAGGCCCAGGGGCTCCTCCCTTACGAGCAGTACTTC. Its translation: CAISGAIGREAQGLLPYEQYF.

The chain carries TRBV6-6 and TRBJ2-1; possibly TRBD2 for D (6 bases). CDR1 and CDR2 (germline): MNHNY, SVGAGI (reference sequence). V shed 4 bases and J shed 6 bases, with 19 bases lying between them. There are 16 residues in the CDR3. The CDR3 nucleotides are TGTGCCAGCAGTTGGGCACCAGGGAGGATTGGCAATGAGCAGTTCTTC. Translated, it gives CASSWAPGRIGNEQFF.

The chain joins TRBV7-9 to TRBJ1-4; D may be TRBD1 (5 bases). The CDR3 runs to 16 residues. CDR1 is SEHNR, CDR2 FQNEAQ, per germline (reference sequence). The V and J ends lost 5 bases and 4 bases respectively, with 17 bases between them. The CDR3 loop is CASSLASGTGNEKLFF. The CDR3 bases are TGTGCCAGCAGCCTGGCCTCCGGGACGGGTAATGAAAAACTGTTTTTT.

Regarding this clone: An end of the junction differs from the germline gene, which may be a read error. The V gene is TRBV18, the J gene TRBJ1-1; D is perhaps TRBD1 (5 bases). CDR1 is KGHSH and CDR2 is LQKENI in the germline V gene. The CDR3 is made up of 15 amino acids. CDR3 DNA sequence: TGTGCCAGCTCACCATATCACGGCGAGGACACTGGAGCTTTCTTT. Its protein product is CASSPYHGEDTGAFF.

The chain is built from TRBV7-2 and TRBJ1-4; possibly TRBD1 for D (6 bases). The V gene lost 1 base and the J gene lost 4 bases, with 10 bases spanning the gap. The V gene's germline CDR1 is SGHTA and CDR2 FQGNSA. The CDR3 totals 15 residues. CDR3 bases: TGTGCCAGCAGCTTAGGACAGGTCTATAATGAAAAACTGTTTTTT. Translation gives CASSLGQVYNEKLFF. The variable domain in full, with the rest retrieved from reference TRBV7-2 and TRBJ1-4, is GAGVSQSPSNKVTEKGKDVELRCDPISGHTALYWYRQSLGQGLEFLIYFQGNSAPDKSGLPSDRFSAERTGGSVSTLTIQRTQQEDSAVYLCASSLGQVYNEKLFFGSGTQLSVL.

The chain joins TRBV6-1 to TRBJ1-2; D is unresolved. V dropped 4 bases and J dropped 6 bases, with 12 bases sitting between them. Germline V CDR1 and CDR2: MNHNS, SASEGT. The CDR3 spans 13 residues. CDR3 nucleotide sequence: TGTGCCAGCAGTGCACCCCTTCCTCATGGCTACACCTTC. This sequence encodes CASSAPLPHGYTF.

Here the CDR3 DNA reads TGCGCCAGCAGCCAAGATGCGAGGCAGCTCTCTGGGGCCAACGTCCTGACTTTC. Translated, it gives CASSQDARQLSGANVLTF. V gene TRBV4-3 combines with J gene TRBJ2-6; D is unresolved. The V and J ends lost 0 bases and 0 bases respectively, with 12 bases between them. This CDR3 has 18 amino acids. Germline V gene lookup returns CDR1 LGHNA and CDR2 YSLEER.

The chain has TRBV7-2 and TRBJ1-6; a weak D match, TRBD1 (5 bases). Trimming took 4 bases from V and 7 from J, leaving 14 bases between them. Germline CDR1 reads SGHTA; CDR2 reads FQGNSA. CDR3 length: 15 amino acids. In DNA, the CDR3 is TGTGCCAGCAGCTCCCAGGGTATCCTCAATTCACCCCTCCACTTT. Translation gives CASSSQGILNSPLHF.

This rearrangement joins TRBV9 to TRBJ2-1; 9 bases match TRBD2. The CDR3 totals 17 residues. The V segment lost 3 bases and the J segment 0 bases; nucleotides outside the gene matches: 7. The V gene's germline CDR1 is SGDLS and CDR2 YYNGEE. The CDR3 is CASSAGGSGSSYNEQFF. CDR3 sequence (DNA): TGTGCCAGCAGCGCCGGAGGTAGCGGGAGCTCCTACAATGAGCAGTTCTTC.

This clone was observed a single time. The genes are TRBV5-6 and TRBJ2-3; 8 bases agree with TRBD1. Germline CDR1 and CDR2: SGHDT and YYEEEE. The CDR3 length is 15 residues. With 1 base clipped from V and 2 bases from J, the junction kept 3 bases outside the gene matches. CDR3 in amino acids: CASSLRTGITDTQYF. DNA for the CDR3: TGTGCCAGCAGCTTGCGGACAGGGATCACAGATACGCAGTATTTT.

The rearrangement uses TRBV11-1 and TRBJ2-5, with TRBD1 matching 7 bases. V shed 5 bases and J 3 bases; nucleotides not matched to a gene: 9. Germline V lookup: CDR1 SGHAT, CDR2 FQDESV (reference sequence). This CDR3 comprises 15 residues. The chain's CDR3 is CASSPQTGREETQYF. The DNA of the CDR3 is TGTGCCAGCAGCCCCCAGACAGGGCGGGAAGAGACCCAGTACTTC.